The 21 T cell receptor beta chains in this list originate from one sample, sequenced in a study of shared clonotypes between healthy human individuals (dated by TCRdb to the early 2020s). Receptor amplification or capture employed the immunoSEQ multiplex PCR assay. Sourced from immuneACCESS, this table was stored by TCRdb with only in-frame sequences that have V and J called. A share of the clones is absent; for the studies checked, an unresolved V gene accounts for under half, and the remainder has no known explanation. A total of approximately 2.4 million clones appear in this sample, 95% of them only once. Clones ranked in the top ten supply roughly 0.13% of the sample. The sequencing input was naive CD4+ T cells sorted from blood. The cell subset or site label corresponds to: CD45RA+ positively selected. Receptor source: a man aged 18-30 years in good health.

The J gene is TRBJ1-1, the V gene TRBV18; D remains ambiguous. Trimming took 4 bases from V and 5 from J, leaving 8 bases between them. Germline V gives CDR1 KGHSH, CDR2 LQKENI. The CDR3 contains 12 residues. For the CDR3, the DNA is TGTGCCAGCTCACGGGAGAGGACTGAAGCTTTCTTT. Its translation: CASSRERTEAFF.

The chain couples TRBV5-4 to TRBJ1-1; D uncertain. This CDR3 spans 13 amino acids. The germline CDR1 and CDR2 sequences are SGHNT and YYREEE (reference sequence). V lost 4 bases and J lost 1, with 8 bases in between. In nucleotides, the CDR3 is TGTGCCAGCAGCCAAGATAAGAACACTGAAGCTTTCTTT. Its protein is CASSQDKNTEAFF.

Details on this clone: This sample includes further DNA sequences coding for the same CDR3. The chain uses TRBV19 and TRBJ1-3; a weak D match, TRBD1 (5 bases). This CDR3 is 13 amino acids long. Trimming stripped 6 bases from V and 1 base from J, with 7 bases between. Germline CDR1 reads LNHDA; CDR2 reads SQIVND (reference sequence). The DNA of the CDR3 is TGTGCCAGTAGAGGGACTTCTGGAAACACCATATATTTT. Translation: CASRGTSGNTIYF.

To note about this clone: This same CDR3 is encoded by further DNA sequences in the sample. CDR3 sequence: CAWDRGANTGELFF. The CDR3 DNA reads as TGTGCCTGGGATCGGGGGGCGAACACCGGGGAGCTGTTTTTT. V and J are TRBV30 and TRBJ2-2; 7 bases are a match to TRBD2. The ends lost 5 bases at V and 0 bases at J; junction bases unmatched: 3. Germline V gives CDR1 GTSNPN, CDR2 SVGIG (reference sequence). The length of the CDR3 is 14 residues.

The chain carries TRBV6-1 and TRBJ1-3, with D maybe TRBD1 (6 bases). This CDR3 contains 16 residues. V lost 2 bases and J lost 1, with 12 bases in between. CDR1 is MNHNS and CDR2 is SASEGT in the germline V gene. The CDR3 reads CASSENYRASGNTIYF. In DNA form, the CDR3 reads TGTGCCAGCAGTGAAAACTACAGGGCGTCTGGAAACACCATATATTTT.

This sequence joins TRBV6-1 and TRBJ1-2; no reliable D call. Germline V gene data show CDR1 as MNHNS and CDR2 as SASEGT. The CDR3 sequence is 13 residues long. Trimming pared 1 base from V and 8 bases from J, leaving 11 bases between. This CDR3 is CASSEVGAWGYTF. The CDR3 DNA sequence: TGTGCCAGCAGTGAAGTAGGAGCCTGGGGCTACACCTTC.

This chain links TRBV10-1 with TRBJ1-1; 7 positions agree with TRBD1. The V gene end was trimmed by 2 bases and the J gene end by 3 bases; junction bases not matched to a gene: 3. Germline-derived CDR1 and CDR2 are WNHNN and SYGVQD (reference sequence). This CDR3 is built from 14 residues. CDR3 nucleotide sequence: TGCGCCAGCAGTGAGACGGGGACAGACACTGAAGCTTTCTTT. It encodes CASSETGTDTEAFF.

V gene TRBV5-1 combines with J gene TRBJ2-2; TRBD2 matches 7 bases. The V gene's germline CDR1 is SGHRS and CDR2 YFSETQ. The trim removed 3 bases at V and 3 bases at J, leaving 2 bases unmatched. The CDR3 runs to 14 residues. The CDR3: CASSSLADTGELFF. The CDR3 nucleotides are TGCGCCAGCAGCTCCCTAGCGGACACCGGGGAGCTGTTTTTT.

The chain uses TRBV15 and TRBJ1-2; D uncertain. Trimming stripped 4 bases from V and 4 bases from J, with 13 bases between. Germline CDR1 LNHNV, CDR2 YYDKDF (reference sequence). The CDR3 length is 14 residues. The CDR3 sequence: CATSTPEGPYGYTF. The CDR3, as DNA: TGTGCCACCAGCACCCCGGAAGGACCCTATGGCTACACCTTC.

This chain uses TRBV7-3 with TRBJ2-2; D not certain. With 6 bases removed from V and 5 bases from J, the gap between germline ends came to 10 bases. This CDR3 contains 13 residues. The germline V gene encodes CDR1 SGHTA and CDR2 FQGTGA. The CDR3 loop is CASSIEETGELFF. The DNA for the CDR3 is TGTGCCAGCAGTATAGAGGAGACCGGGGAGCTGTTTTTT.

V usage is TRBV30 and J usage is TRBJ1-4; D remains ambiguous. CDR1 is GTSNPN and CDR2 is SVGIG in the germline V gene (reference sequence). CDR3 length: 14 residues. The ends were cut back, 2 bases at V and 8 bases at J, with 15 bases in the middle. The CDR3, as DNA: TGTGCCTGGAGTTCAGATCAATTGGGGGAAAAACTGTTTTTT. It codes for CAWSSDQLGEKLFF.

Worth noting for this clone: The sample contains more than one DNA sequence encoding this CDR3. J is TRBJ2-2 and V is TRBV18; D call uncertain. Germline V gene sequence: CDR1 KGHSH, CDR2 LQKENI. This CDR3 contains 12 residues. V dropped 1 base and J dropped 6 bases, with 3 bases sitting between them. The CDR3 coding sequence is TGTGCCAGCTCACCACTGTCCGGGGAGCTGTTTTTT. It is translated as CASSPLSGELFF.

The J gene is TRBJ2-5, the V gene TRBV29-1; D gene uncertain. CDR3 length equals 13 residues. CDR1 and CDR2 from the germline V gene are SQVTM and ANQGSEA. Trimming took 4 bases from V and 0 from J, leaving 9 bases between them. Here the CDR3 reads CSVAVGYQETQYF. CDR3 in DNA: TGCAGCGTTGCCGTGGGGTACCAAGAGACCCAGTACTTC.

This clone was seen only a few times. Other nucleotide sequences in the sample specify the same CDR3. The rearrangement links TRBV6-5 to TRBJ1-5; the match to TRBD1 covers 8 bases. The CDR3 is 14 residues long. CDR1 MNHEY and CDR2 SVGAGI come from the germline V gene. The J segment lost 4 bases and the V segment lost 6 bases, leaving 5 bases of the junction unmatched. The CDR3 coding sequence is TGTGCCAGCAGACTCGGACAGGGAAATCAGCCCCAGCATTTT. Amino acids: CASRLGQGNQPQHF.

Remarks on this clone: The sample holds other DNA sequences that translate to the same CDR3. This chain joins TRBV5-6 and TRBJ2-1; unclear D gene. Germline V gene lookup returns CDR1 SGHDT and CDR2 YYEEEE. Trimming left V 0 bases short and J 0 bases short, with 7 bases between. CDR3 length: 15 amino acids. The CDR3 spells CASSLGGGSYNEQFF. DNA for the CDR3: TGTGCCAGCAGCTTGGGGGGTGGCTCCTACAATGAGCAGTTCTTC.

The chain carries TRBV4-3 and TRBJ2-7; 7 bases align to TRBD1. J was trimmed by 3 bases and V by 1 base; bases with no gene match: 6. The CDR3 is 15 residues long. Germline V gene data show CDR1 as LGHNA and CDR2 as YSLEER. The CDR3 sequence: CASSQGVGTVYEQYF. In DNA, the CDR3 is TGCGCCAGCAGCCAAGGGGTCGGGACAGTCTACGAGCAGTACTTC.

V is TRBV2 and J is TRBJ1-2; tentatively, D is TRBD1 (5 bases). CDR1 SNHLY and CDR2 FYNNEI come from the germline V gene. The CDR3 contains 14 residues. V shed 5 bases and J shed 7 bases, with 17 bases lying between them. The CDR3 DNA follows: TGTGCCAGCAGTCTTGAGGGGTTTGTAAGTGGCTACACCTTC. As protein: CASSLEGFVSGYTF.

J is TRBJ2-2 and V is TRBV6-1, with 10 bases aligning to TRBD2. This CDR3 contains 15 residues. V trimming: 5 bases; J trimming: 4 bases; junction bases outside the gene matches: 4. Germline CDR1 is MNHNS and CDR2 is SASEGT. DNA of the CDR3: TGTGCCAGCAGTCAAACTAGCGGGATCACCGGGGAGCTGTTTTTT. Its translation: CASSQTSGITGELFF.

J is TRBJ1-5 and V is TRBV10-2; D may be TRBD1 (5 bases). CDR1 and CDR2 (germline): WSHSY, SAAADI. The CDR3 runs 15 residues. Trimming removed 2 bases at V and 7 bases at J, with 15 bases between. The CDR3 coding sequence is TGCGCCAGCAGTGAGGGGGGGACGGCATGGCAGCCCCAGCATTTT. Translating gives CASSEGGTAWQPQHF.

In the case of this clone: The same CDR3 can be traced to other DNA sequences in this sample. The chain recombines TRBV18 with TRBJ2-7; no definite D call. Trimming removed 3 bases at V and 0 bases at J, with 6 bases between. There are 13 residues in the CDR3. CDR1 is KGHSH and CDR2 is LQKENI in the germline V gene. The CDR3 loop reads CASSPGSSYEQYF. The CDR3 DNA is TGTGCCAGCTCACCGGGTTCCTCCTACGAGCAGTACTTC. The full variable domain, rest sourced from reference TRBV18 and TRBJ2-7, is NAGVMQNPRHLVRRRGQEARLRCSPMKGHSHVYWYRQLPEEGLKFMVYLQKENIIDESGMPKERFSAEFPKEGPSILRIQQVVRGDSAAYFCASSPGSSYEQYFGPGTRLTVT.

The chain combines TRBV28 with TRBJ2-2; 9 bases agree with TRBD1. Germline V gene sequence: CDR1 MDHEN, CDR2 SYDVKM. Unmatched junction bases numbered 13, after V lost 6 bases and J lost 5 bases. The CDR3 is made up of 17 amino acids. The DNA of the CDR3 is TGTGCCAGCAGAGGAGGGACAGGGAGAATACTAACCGGGGAGCTGTTTTTT. Translation: CASRGGTGRILTGELFF.